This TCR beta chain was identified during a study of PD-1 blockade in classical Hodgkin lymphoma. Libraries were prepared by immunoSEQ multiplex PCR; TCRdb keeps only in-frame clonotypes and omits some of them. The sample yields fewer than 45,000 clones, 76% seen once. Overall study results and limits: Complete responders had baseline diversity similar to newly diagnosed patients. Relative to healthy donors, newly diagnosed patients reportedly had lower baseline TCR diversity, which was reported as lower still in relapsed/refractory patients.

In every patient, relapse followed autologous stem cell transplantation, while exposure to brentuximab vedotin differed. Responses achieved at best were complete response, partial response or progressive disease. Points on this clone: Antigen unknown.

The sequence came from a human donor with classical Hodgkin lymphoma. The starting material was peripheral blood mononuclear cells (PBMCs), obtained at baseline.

The CDR3 here is CASSLAFLTDTQYF. For the CDR3, the DNA is TGTGCCAGCAGCTTGGCGTTTTTGACAGATACGCAGTATTTT. V gene TRBV5-6 combines with J gene TRBJ2-3; the D is unclear. The CDR3 contains 14 residues. The germline V gene has CDR1 SGHDT and CDR2 YYEEEE. Trimming removed 0 bases at V and 3 bases at J, with 8 bases between. The whole variable domain, remainder taken from reference TRBV5-6 and TRBJ2-3, is DAGVTQSPTHLIKTRGQQVTLRCSPKSGHDTVSWYQQALGQGPQFIFQYYEEEERQRGNFPDRFSGHQFPNYSSELNVNALLLGDSALYLCASSLAFLTDTQYFGPGTRLTVL.